The sequence of this T cell receptor (beta chain) was determined in a study of blood T cell repertoires in COVID-19. Study details: The origin of the acute and convalescent COVID-19 samples was the United States, Italy and Spain.

Per the authors' pipeline: Estimation of nucleated cell counts relied on the amplification of reference gene primers. Measured with immunoSEQ multiplex PCR; TCRdb has only the in-frame clones, and not every one. V and J calls and clone size follow that table, whereas D and trimming were derived from the DNA. The data contain 200,000 to 250,000 clones, approximately 83% of them singletons. Germline V gene sequence: CDR1 LNHDA, CDR2 SQIVND (reference sequence). The length of the CDR3 is 15 residues. Between the trimmed V and J ends, which lost 5 bases and 4 bases, there was a span of 14 bases. The participants were between roughly 18 and 89 years old and came from some 25 US areas. Participant reports of clinical history set cohort assignment.

The J gene is TRBJ2-2, the V gene TRBV19; maybe TRBD1 (5 bases). The material sequenced was PBMCs or T cells enriched from blood (not recorded which). This sequence was found in a woman aged 50 to 60 who had been exposed to COVID-19. Here the CDR3 reads CASSGVQGGTGELFF. The CDR3, as DNA: TGTGCCAGTAGTGGGGTTCAGGGTGGCACCGGGGAGCTGTTTTTT.